The clone carrying this T cell receptor beta chain was detected ten times or more. TCRdb re-called the RT-PCR reads through MiXCR, storing one row per CDR3 protein. The repertoire has 650,000 to 800,000 distinct CDR3 sequences, approximately 14% of them found once; the top ten carry roughly 3.9%. This sequence was found in a female donor in good health, serving as a healthy control. The sample was memory CD4+ T cells from blood.

The CDR3 coding sequence is TGCGCCAGCAGCCGATACGGGACGGTGGATCAGCCCCAGCATTTT. This encodes CASSRYGTVDQPQHF. The chain carries TRBV4-1 and TRBJ1-5; D is possibly TRBD1 (5 bases). The CDR3 has 15 amino acids. V lost 4 bases, J lost 5 bases, and 15 bases lay in between. Germline V lookup: CDR1 MGHRA, CDR2 YSYEKL.